This T cell receptor beta chain was captured in a study of blood T cell repertoires in COVID-19. Cohorts were determined from participant-reported clinical history. As processed by the authors: Amplification with reference gene primers provided the estimates of nucleated cell counts. The data were produced by immunoSEQ multiplex PCR, yet TCRdb's version contains in-frame clones alone and is incomplete. V, J and clone size derive from that table, while D and trimming were established from the DNA sequence. The data show 300,000 to 350,000 clones, 90% seen once. The TCR comes from a woman in her thirties who had been exposed to COVID-19. The sequencing sample was made of PBMCs or T cells enriched from blood (not recorded which).

The CDR3 sequence is CASSLNLVETQYF. The CDR3 bases are TGTGCCAGCAGCTTAAATCTAGTAGAGACCCAGTACTTC. The chain links TRBV7-3 to TRBJ2-5; D uncertain. Germline V gene sequence: CDR1 SGHTA, CDR2 FQGTGA. This CDR3 has 13 residues. Between the trimmed V and J ends, which lost 1 base and 4 bases, there was a span of 7 bases.